This T cell receptor (beta chain) emerged from a study of T cell responses to AZD1222 COVID-19 vaccine (dated by TCRdb to the early 2020s). With respect to the entire study: TCR sequencing covered about 230 trial participants: about 210 given two doses of AZD1222 and 26 given two doses of MenACWY control vaccine. Enrollment into the trials was organized by age into subgroups of 18-55, 56-69 and 70-plus years, and those subgroups contained roughly 150, 30 and 60 TCR-sequenced participants, respectively. What the authors observed across the whole study: The vaccine-associated CD4 TCRs covered the entire spike protein, and the dominant responses fell in regions 160-218 and 743-854. Conclusions about previously exposed vaccinees were limited because only a handful of AZD1222 recipients were SARS-CoV-2 seropositive at baseline. Most participants were white British and females outnumbered males, and the authors suggested that clonal diversity may have been underestimated. The 56-69-year group was small, and its depth increase did not reach significance, likely because of low power. Reportedly, close to half of the unique spike-specific TCRs recognized epitopes lying outside the regions that are mutated in the B.1.351 and B.1.1.7 variants. No day 14 peak-response samples were available, so repertoires were characterized only after the peak T cell response. A significant rise in spike-specific TCR breadth and depth was observed after two AZD1222 doses relative to day 0 and relative to MenACWY recipients.

The CDR3 regions of human TCRbeta chains were analyzed by immunosequencing. For the original study's pipeline: Repertoire TCRs were matched against a reference library of SARS-CoV-2-specific TCRs generated with the MIRA antigen-specificity platform. Breadth meant the fraction of unique TCRs that were SARS-CoV-2-associated, whereas depth meant the fraction of total T cells that were SARS-CoV-2-associated. Using the MIRA data, every spike-specific TCR was mapped to the spike region that the TCR reacted to and assigned to either a CD4 or a CD8 class. Log10-transformed breadth and depth values were compared by one-way ANOVA with Sidak's multiple comparisons tests. This is the immuneACCESS table as TCRdb keeps it, with only in-frame sequences that have V and J called. A part of the clones is gone; compared with another copy, unresolved V genes explain less than half, and the rest is unexplained. The DNA was the basis for D and trimming; V, J and clone size are from that table. The sample table records about 180,000 clones; just over 85% of these occur just once. Around 10% of the sample is in the top ten clones.

Explained via the paper, the time point label denotes: about 28 days (+/-7) after the second vaccine dose. AZD1222 recipients with second doses at about 4 weeks or about 12 weeks were pooled, because spike-specific TCR depth and breadth did not differ between schedules. Vaccinee samples were obtained from the UK trials COV001 and COV002, which included a single-blind randomized controlled phase 2/3 trial of AZD1222 (ChAdOx1 nCoV-19) in healthy adults. For TCRbeta chain sequencing, PBMC samples were collected from trial participants at day 0 and at day 28 after the second dose. CDR1 and CDR2 are drawn from the germline V gene (reference sequence): SGHNT, YYREEE. From its cysteine to its phenylalanine, the CDR3 spans 14 amino acids. The entry retains the CDR3 DNA only, 42 bases that are in frame from base 1. V and J are trimmed by 0 bases and 7 bases, and the gene matches miss 6 bases of the junction.

This clone was observed once. Its specific antigen is unknown. The record has no base qualities; no much larger clone is one base away. Rearrangement joined TRBV5-4 to TRBJ1-2, with 7 middle bases fitting TRBD1. The clonotype was recovered from an adult who received the AZD1222 COVID-19 vaccine. Sequencing used peripheral blood, obtained 28 days after the second AZD1222 dose. The CDR3 protein sequence reads: CASSLAGGPGGYTF. The DNA sequence is as follows: TGTGCCAGCAGCTTGGCAGGGGGTCCTGGTGGCTACACCTTC.